Below, one TCR beta chain is given with its context. Which antigen it targets is not known. No base qualities exist here, and no much larger clone lies one base off it. CDR1 and CDR2 are read off the germline V gene as SQVTM and ANQGSEA. The CDR3 measures 14 amino acids from cysteine to phenylalanine. Kept here is only the CDR3 DNA, which spans 42 bases and is read in frame from base 1. V gives up 4 bases and J gives up 1 base, and the segment between their germline ends measures 12 bases. The entry originates in a study of early T cells in non-severe SARS-CoV-2 infection (dated by TCRdb to the early 2020s). About the study as a whole: Bulk RNA from unsorted whole blood was used for TCR sequencing, so alpha and beta chains could not be paired. Findings and caveats that apply to the study as a whole: Matching against VDJdb was skewed toward anti-spike CD8 responses, likely underestimated virus-specific expansions, and missed private and CD4 specificities.

Set within a cohort of healthcare workers in London, UK, this nested case-control study involved weekly PCR testing of nasopharyngeal swabs along with blood sampling. Healthcare workers were recruited between 23 and 31 March 2020, during the week of the UK lockdown, and were followed weekly for up to about 15 weeks. The library came from 5' RACE. The sample was run on a NextSeq 500. The TCR library protocol attached unique molecular identifiers to individual cDNA molecules to correct for sequencing error and PCR bias. TCR alpha and beta chains were both sequenced, and the abundances of alpha and beta sequences in each sample were closely correlated with each other. The authors' analysis ran thus. Decombinator V4 was used to annotate the V gene, J gene and CDR3 of the TCR sequences. TCRs were defined as expanded if a significant change between any two time points was detected under a Poisson model with p below 0.0001. Abundances of TCRs were expressed as counts per million after normalisation to the total number of TCRs sequenced in each sample. MAIT TCRs were defined by TRAV1-2 paired with TRAJ12, TRAJ20 or TRAJ33, and iNKT TCRs by TRAV10 paired with TRAJ18. VDJdb, accessed on 1 November 2021, was searched for TCRs annotated for CMV, EBV and SARS-CoV-2, and TCRs annotated for more than one antigen were excluded. Through fastp at Q25 and MiXCR, TCRdb rebuilt clones from the public reads, retaining in-frame beta chains. Records with the same CDR3 protein are collapsed into one entry carrying the most frequent genes and DNA. The V and J calls and clone size come from TCRdb's table, not from the authors' own analysis. In this sample the table shows 50,000 or so distinct CDR3 sequences, 5.5% to 6.5% of which occur a single time. The ten largest clones take up 4.5% of the sample.

The clonotype originates from an adult who was a healthcare worker with PCR-confirmed SARS-CoV-2 infection or an uninfected control (not recorded which). Sequencing was done on a sample of whole blood. The chain is assembled from TRBV29-1 and TRBJ2-3; no D gene can be assigned with confidence. The DNA sequence is given as TGCAGCGTTGCTGGAGTATTTCGCACAGATACGCAGTATTTT. Translated, it reads CSVAGVFRTDTQYF.